This TCR beta chain was captured by sequencing in a study of T-cell reconstitution after alpha-beta-depleted transplantation in children. Preparation of the TCRbeta library was carried out with unique molecular identifiers. TCRdb fed the PCR reads into MiXCR, producing one record per CDR3 protein. The sample carries about 980,000 distinct CDR3 sequences, 25% to 35% recorded once. This CDR3 is 17 amino acids long. V gave up 0 bases and J gave up 6 bases; unmatched junction bases: 8. To note about this clonotype: Its antigen is as yet unknown.

Findings and limits, study-wide: When one year had passed after transplant, most T-cell counts and diversity came from newly produced T cells. After transplant, at about two months, alpha-beta T cells were reportedly derived from several hundred expanded graft clones.

This receptor was obtained from a boy younger than two who had a stem cell transplant for SCID, so the T cells may come from the graft donor. V and J are TRBV12-3 or TRBV12-4 and TRBJ2-1; 10 bases match TRBD1. The input for sequencing was PBMCs, mostly from graft donor cells, taken 360 days after TCRalphabeta/CD19-depleted stem cell transplant. The CDR3 bases are TGTGCCAGCAGTTTAGCTAACTGGACAGGGGGAGGCAATGAGCAGTTCTTC. Encoded protein: CASSLANWTGGGNEQFF.